The present TCR beta chain was sequenced within a study of blood T cell repertoires in COVID-19. Study overall: Italy, Spain and the United States were the sources of the convalescent and acute COVID-19 samples. Nucleic acid was either cDNA or gDNA, and it came from T cells, B-cell-depleted T cells, or PBMCs.

As processed by the authors: Estimated nucleated cell counts came from reference gene primer amplification. Sequencing was performed with immunoSEQ multiplex PCR; in TCRdb, only in-frame clones are kept and a portion is missing. V and J calls and clone size are copied from that table; D and trimming were computed from the DNA. This table holds approximately 240,000 clones, 70% to 90% found once. The receptor's source is a woman aged 40 to 49 who had recovered from COVID-19. Sequencing was done on a sample of peripheral blood.

CDR3 coding DNA: TGTGCCACCCGGGGGGGGTGGAGCACCGGGGAGCTGTTTTTT. It yields the protein CATRGGWSTGELFF. The V call is TRBV7-2, the J call TRBJ2-2, with 8 nucleotides matching TRBD2. The CDR3 contains 14 residues. The trim removed 10 bases at V and 4 bases at J, leaving 8 bases unmatched. Looked up from germline, CDR1 is SGHTA and CDR2 is FQGNSA.